The 16 T cell receptor beta chains reported below all come from one sample, sequenced in a study of cytomegalovirus exposure and HLA in healthy donors. It was with 60 Vbeta and 13 Jbeta primers that the PCR ran. Libraries were prepared by immunoSEQ multiplex PCR; TCRdb keeps only in-frame clonotypes and omits some of them. The repertoire includes approximately 160,000 clones, around 67% of them detected once, and around 4% sits in the top ten. The material sequenced was PBMCs. The receptors come from a woman aged 18-30 years in good health and CMV-seropositive.

The chain uses TRBV7-9 and TRBJ2-5, with 8 positions matching TRBD1. The DNA matches TRBJ2-7 better at its end, which makes the J call doubtful. The CDR3 is 16 amino acids. CDR1 and CDR2 (germline): SEHNR, FQNEAQ (reference sequence). CDR3 sequence (DNA): TGTGCCAGCAGCTTAGCGGCGGACAGGGAGACCTACGAGCAGTACTTC. Translated: CASSLAADRETYEQYF.

V and J are TRBV2 and TRBJ1-5, with TRBD1 matching over 7 bases. Trimming removed 8 bases from V and 5 bases from J; junction bases left unmatched: 12. Per the germline V gene, CDR1 is SNHLY and CDR2 is FYNNEI. The CDR3 runs to 15 residues. The chain's CDR3 is CASCEGTVGYQPQHF. In nucleotides, the CDR3 is TGTGCCAGCTGCGAGGGGACAGTCGGATATCAGCCCCAGCATTTT.

The gene calls are TRBV19 and TRBJ1-2, with 7 bases that match TRBD1. Germline V gives CDR1 LNHDA, CDR2 SQIVND (reference sequence). CDR3 size: 14 residues. Trimming took 0 bases from V and 6 from J; bases not matched to a gene: 4. The CDR3 spells CASSIDRRGNGYTF. DNA for the CDR3: TGTGCCAGTAGTATAGATCGCAGGGGGAATGGCTACACCTTC.

The V call is TRBV5-1, the J call TRBJ2-1; tentative D call: TRBD2 (5 bases). Germline assignment: CDR1 SGHRS and CDR2 YFSETQ. Trimming stripped 0 bases from V and 2 bases from J, with 9 bases between. The CDR3 runs to 15 residues. The DNA for the CDR3 is TGCGCCAGCAGCTTGGTGAGCGGAGCCTACAATGAGCAGTTCTTC. Protein: CASSLVSGAYNEQFF.

This clone has only a few counts. The chain combines TRBV6-5 with TRBJ2-1; weak D call: TRBD2 (6 bases). Germline V CDR1 and CDR2: MNHEY, SVGAGI. V lost 8 bases to trimming and J lost 7 bases, with 18 bases between them. This CDR3 comprises 14 residues. This CDR3 reads CASHLTGTGNEQFF. CDR3 bases: TGTGCCAGCCACCTGACGGGGACTGGGAATGAGCAGTTCTTC.

The chain carries TRBV19 and TRBJ1-1; 9 nucleotides line up with TRBD1. This CDR3 has 13 amino acids. Germline-derived CDR1 and CDR2 are LNHDA and SQIVND (reference sequence). V lost 3 bases, J lost 5 bases, and 1 base stayed unmatched. As DNA, the CDR3 is TGTGCCAGTAGTATGGACAGGGGTACTGAAGCTTTCTTT. Protein sequence: CASSMDRGTEAFF.

This clone was seen a single time. This sequence joins TRBV5-1 and TRBJ2-1; tentative D call: TRBD2 (6 bases). CDR1 and CDR2 from the germline V gene are SGHRS and YFSETQ. The CDR3 runs 16 residues. Between the trimmed V and J ends, which lost 4 bases and 2 bases, there was a span of 16 bases. As DNA, the CDR3 is TGCGCCAGCAGCCCCTTAACTAGCCTGACCTACAATGAGCAGTTCTTC. Protein sequence: CASSPLTSLTYNEQFF.

A word on this clone: Its ends do not fully match the called genes, so a read error is possible. The same CDR3 can be traced to other DNA sequences in this sample. J is TRBJ1-6 and V is TRBV9; no clear D gene. Per germline, CDR1 SGDLS and CDR2 YYNGEE. CDR3 size: 16 residues. CDR3 coding DNA: TGTGCCAGCAGCCGCGTCGTGGGCAGAAATAATTCCCCCCTCCACTTT. This encodes CASSRVVGRNNSPLHF. Based on the CDR3 plus reference TRBV9 and TRBJ1-6, the full variable domain is DSGVTQTPKHLITATGQRVTLRCSPRSGDLSVYWYQQSLDQGLQFLIQYYNGEERAKGNILERFSAQQFPDLHSELNLSSLELGDSALYFCASSRVVGRNNSPLHFGNGTRLTVT.

About this clone: It is likely a read error, because the conserved phenylalanine at the end of the CDR3 is missing. This chain uses TRBV5-4 with TRBJ1-2; TRBD1 aligns across 9 bases. The V segment lost 0 bases and the J segment 5 bases; nucleotides outside the gene matches: 2. Germline-derived CDR1 and CDR2 are SGHNT and YYREEE (reference sequence). The CDR3 runs to 14 residues. CDR3 bases: TGTGCCAGCAGCTTGGAGGACAGGGGATATGGCTACACCCTC. Its translation is CASSLEDRGYGYTL.

In this sample, this clone turned up once. The chain uses TRBV30 and TRBJ2-3; 9 bases map to TRBD2. The ends lost 1 base at V and 10 bases at J; junction bases unmatched: 9. The germline CDR1 and CDR2 sequences are GTSNPN and SVGIG (reference sequence). The CDR3 is 14 amino acids. CDR3 DNA: TGTGCCTGGAGTGCGAGGCGGGGGGGCCTACCGCAGTATTTT. Translated, it gives CAWSARRGGLPQYF.

The J gene is TRBJ1-4, the V gene TRBV27; the match to TRBD1 covers 8 bases. Germline V gene lookup returns CDR1 MNHEY and CDR2 SMNVEV (reference sequence). The CDR3 covers 14 residues. The J segment lost 8 bases and the V segment lost 4 bases, leaving 6 bases of the junction unmatched. In nucleotides, the CDR3 is TGTGCCAGCAGTTCCGGACAGGGTTGGGAAAAACTGTTTTTT. Protein sequence: CASSSGQGWEKLFF.

The genes are TRBV5-1 and TRBJ2-5; D is unresolved. The J call may be mistaken, given a closer DNA end match to TRBJ2-7. Germline V lookup: CDR1 SGHRS, CDR2 YFSETQ. The CDR3 has 14 amino acids. The CDR3 region is CASSLDSYSYEQYF. CDR3 coding DNA: TGCGCCAGCAGCTTGGACTCGTACTCCTACGAGCAGTACTTC.

The rearrangement links TRBV7-9 to TRBJ2-5; 7 bases map to TRBD1. This CDR3 spans 14 amino acids. Trimming took 7 bases from V and 5 from J; bases not matched to a gene: 10. From germline, CDR1 is SEHNR and CDR2 FQNEAQ (reference sequence). The CDR3: CASTGTARGETQYF. The CDR3 DNA reads TGTGCCAGCACGGGGACAGCCAGGGGGGAGACCCAGTACTTC.

This rearrangement joins TRBV5-4 to TRBJ1-1; 9 bases align to TRBD1. The CDR3 is made up of 14 amino acids. Germline CDR1 and CDR2: SGHNT and YYREEE (reference sequence). V dropped 4 bases and J dropped 6; count of bases not matched to a gene: 7. CDR3: CASSIQGATAEAFF. CDR3 in DNA: TGTGCCAGCAGCATACAGGGGGCTACCGCTGAAGCTTTCTTT.

The chain has TRBV29-1 and TRBJ2-5, with 10 positions matching TRBD2. CDR3 size: 15 residues. Germline V gene lookup returns CDR1 SQVTM and CDR2 ANQGSEA. Losses at the gene ends were 5 bases for V and 4 bases for J; bases not matched to a gene: 10. Here the CDR3 reads CSVPSTSGVGETQYF. In DNA, the CDR3 is TGCAGCGTTCCTTCCACTAGCGGGGTAGGAGAGACCCAGTACTTC. Based on the CDR3 plus reference TRBV29-1 and TRBJ2-5, the full variable domain is SAVISQKPSRDICQRGTSLTIQCQVDSQVTMMFWYRQQPGQSLTLIATANQGSEATYESGFVIDKFPISRPNLTFSTLTVSNMSPEDSSIYLCSVPSTSGVGETQYFGPGTRLLVL.

This chain joins TRBV5-1 and TRBJ2-7; 9 bases align to TRBD1. CDR3 length: 17 residues. In germline, CDR1 is SGHRS, CDR2 YFSETQ. The J segment lost 13 bases and the V segment lost 3 bases, leaving 23 bases of the junction unmatched. The CDR3 region is CASSSPTPWDRALVGYF. As DNA, the CDR3 is TGCGCCAGCAGCTCCCCTACGCCTTGGGACAGGGCCTTAGTCGGTTACTTC.